This T cell receptor beta chain was recorded in a study of early T cells in non-severe SARS-CoV-2 infection. Per germline, CDR1 SGHNT and CDR2 YYREEE (reference sequence). CDR3 length: 15 amino acids. The V gene lost 0 bases and the J gene lost 0 bases, with 7 bases spanning the gap. TCRdb re-derived calls from the 5' RACE reads in MiXCR, one entry per CDR3 protein. The table shows 77,000 or so distinct CDR3 sequences, with 14% occurring only once. Sample: whole blood, taken at baseline. The TCR comes from an adult who was a healthcare worker with PCR-confirmed SARS-CoV-2 infection or an uninfected control (not recorded which). The rearrangement links TRBV5-4 to TRBJ2-1; perhaps D is TRBD1 or TRBD2 (5 bases each). CDR3 DNA: TGTGCCAGCAGCTTGGGGGACCACTCCTACAATGAGCAGTTCTTC. Amino acid sequence: CASSLGDHSYNEQFF. Variable domain in full (rest from reference TRBV5-4 and TRBJ2-1): ETGVTQSPTHLIKTRGQQVTLRCSSQSGHNTVSWYQQALGQGPQFIFQYYREEENGRGNFPPRFSGLQFPNYSSELNVNALELDDSALYLCASSLGDHSYNEQFFGPGTRLTVL.